This record looks at one T cell receptor beta chain sequence and its context. Germline-derived CDR1 and CDR2 are SGHKS and YYEKEE (reference sequence). The junction had 14 bases not matched to a gene; V was cut back by 4 bases and J by 5 bases. CDR3 length: 16 amino acids. Only in-frame clones appear in the TCRdb table, and some are missing; sequencing was by immunoSEQ multiplex PCR. The sample has roughly 410,000 clones, roughly 94% seen once. This record belongs to a study of shared T cell receptors in the human thymus. The chain joins TRBV5-5 to TRBJ2-7; 8 bases are shared with TRBD2. The material sequenced was thymocytes. This receptor was taken from a human donor. The CDR3 DNA follows: TGTGCCAGCAGCCCGGAGGCAGCGGGAGACACCCACGAGCAGTACTTC. Residues: CASSPEAAGDTHEQYF.